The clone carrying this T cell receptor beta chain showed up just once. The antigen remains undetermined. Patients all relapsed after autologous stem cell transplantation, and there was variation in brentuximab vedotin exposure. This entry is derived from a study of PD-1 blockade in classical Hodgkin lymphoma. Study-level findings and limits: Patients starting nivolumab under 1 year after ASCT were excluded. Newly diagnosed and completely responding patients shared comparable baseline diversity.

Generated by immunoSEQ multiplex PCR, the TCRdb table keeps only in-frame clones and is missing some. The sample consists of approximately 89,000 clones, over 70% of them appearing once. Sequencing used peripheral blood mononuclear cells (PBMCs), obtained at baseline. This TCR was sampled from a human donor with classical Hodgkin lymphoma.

CDR3 DNA: TGCAGCGTTCAAGGCTACCAAGAGACCCAGTACTTC. Amino acid sequence: CSVQGYQETQYF. J is TRBJ2-5 and V is TRBV29-1; D not resolved. This CDR3 has 12 residues. V shed 5 bases and J shed 0 bases, with 7 bases lying between them. Germline CDR1 is SQVTM and CDR2 is ANQGSEA.